The clone carrying this T cell receptor (beta chain) was found once. This entry comes from a study of T cell responses to AZD1222 COVID-19 vaccine. The data were produced by immunoSEQ multiplex PCR, yet TCRdb's version contains in-frame clones alone and is incomplete. This sample has 170,000 or so clones, with 90% found just once. Trimming left V 1 base short and J 0 bases short, with 13 bases between. The CDR3 is made up of 16 amino acids. Germline V gene sequence: CDR1 SGHRS, CDR2 YFSETQ. The source is an adult in good health. The input for sequencing was peripheral blood, taken on day 0 of AZD1222 vaccination. The rearrangement uses TRBV5-1 and TRBJ1-1; D is ambiguous. The DNA of the CDR3 is TGCGCCAGCAGCTTGTCTCGTCCGGGAGTGAACACTGAAGCTTTCTTT. Its translation is CASSLSRPGVNTEAFF.